These 5 T cell receptor beta chains share one sample of origin, sequenced in a study of blood T cell repertoires in COVID-19. Assay: immunoSEQ multiplex PCR; the TCRdb copy retains only in-frame clones and omits some. The sample carries about 140,000 clones, 70% to 85% recorded once. Input material: PBMCs or T cells enriched from blood (not recorded which). The receptors derive from a woman aged 18-29 years who had been exposed to COVID-19.

This clone was seen more than once but under ten times. The chain is built from TRBV27 and TRBJ1-1, with 9 bases that match TRBD1. V shed 7 bases, J shed 0 bases, and the junction held 9 bases outside the gene matches. The CDR3 runs 16 residues. The germline V gene has CDR1 MNHEY and CDR2 SMNVEV (reference sequence). The CDR3 loop is CASTQTGGPMNTEAFF. The DNA of the CDR3 is TGTGCCAGCACTCAGACAGGGGGTCCGATGAACACTGAAGCTTTCTTT.

V and J are TRBV6-5 and TRBJ1-1; 9 bases map to TRBD1. J was trimmed by 5 bases and V by 8 bases; bases with no gene match: 6. CDR1 is MNHEY and CDR2 is SVGAGI in the germline V gene. The CDR3 sequence is 13 residues long. As DNA, the CDR3 is TGTGCCAGCGCAACAGGGGGCAGGACTGAAGCTTTCTTT. Translation: CASATGGRTEAFF.

This clone occurred a few times. This chain uses TRBV10-3 with TRBJ1-6, with D maybe TRBD1 (5 bases). The V end was cut by 4 bases, the J end by 9 bases, with 10 bases between. CDR1 is ENHRY and CDR2 is SYGVKD in the germline V gene. The CDR3 is 13 amino acids. The CDR3, as DNA: TGTGCCATCAGTGCTGCGGGGGGTTCACCCCTCCACTTT. Its protein is CAISAAGGSPLHF.

This clone has only one observation. This chain links TRBV27 with TRBJ1-5; a possible D gene is TRBD1 (6 bases). Germline V gives CDR1 MNHEY, CDR2 SMNVEV (reference sequence). The CDR3 extends over 16 amino acids. The ends were cut back, 5 bases at V and 4 bases at J, with 18 bases in the middle. DNA for the CDR3: TGTGCCAGCAGTCCAGACCCCGGGGGGCGTAATCAGCCCCAGCATTTT. Its protein product is CASSPDPGGRNQPQHF.

As DNA, the CDR3 is TGCAGCGCCCGGCGGGCAGGCGGAAACACCATATATTTT. It yields the protein CSARRAGGNTIYF. The chain joins TRBV29-1 to TRBJ1-3; no firm D call. This CDR3 spans 13 amino acids. Looked up from germline, CDR1 is SQVTM and CDR2 is ANQGSEA. V dropped 7 bases and J dropped 4 bases, with 14 bases sitting between them. The full variable domain, in which reference TRBV29-1 and TRBJ1-3 provide the parts outside the CDR3, is SAVISQKPSRDICQRGTSLTIQCQVDSQVTMMFWYRQQPGQSLTLIATANQGSEATYESGFVIDKFPISRPNLTFSTLTVSNMSPEDSSIYLCSARRAGGNTIYFGEGSWLTVV.